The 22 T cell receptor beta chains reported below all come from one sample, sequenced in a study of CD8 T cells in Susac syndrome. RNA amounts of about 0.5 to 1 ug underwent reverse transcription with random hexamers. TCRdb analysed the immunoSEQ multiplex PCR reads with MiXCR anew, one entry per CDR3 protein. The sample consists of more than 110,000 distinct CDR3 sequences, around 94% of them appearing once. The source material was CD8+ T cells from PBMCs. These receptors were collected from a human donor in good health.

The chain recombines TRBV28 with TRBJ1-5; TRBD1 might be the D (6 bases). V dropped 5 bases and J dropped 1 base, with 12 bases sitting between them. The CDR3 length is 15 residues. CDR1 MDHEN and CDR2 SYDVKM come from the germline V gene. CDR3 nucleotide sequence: TGTGCCAGCAGTGACTTCAGGGGCAGCAATCAGCCCCAGCATTTT. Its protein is CASSDFRGSNQPQHF. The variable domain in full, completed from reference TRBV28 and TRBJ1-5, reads DVKVTQSSRYLVKRTGEKVFLECVQDMDHENMFWYRQDPGLGLRLIYFSYDVKMKEKGDIPEGYSVSREKKERFSLILESASTNQTSMYLCASSDFRGSNQPQHFGDGTRLSIL.

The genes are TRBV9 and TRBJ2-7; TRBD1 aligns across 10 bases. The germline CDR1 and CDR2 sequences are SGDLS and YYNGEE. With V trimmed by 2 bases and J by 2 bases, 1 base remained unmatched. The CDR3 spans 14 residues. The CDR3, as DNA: TGTGCCAGCAGCGTCGGGACAGGGGCCTACGAGCAGTACTTC. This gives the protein CASSVGTGAYEQYF. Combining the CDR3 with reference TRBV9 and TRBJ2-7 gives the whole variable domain DSGVTQTPKHLITATGQRVTLRCSPRSGDLSVYWYQQSLDQGLQFLIQYYNGEERAKGNILERFSAQQFPDLHSELNLSSLELGDSALYFCASSVGTGAYEQYFGPGTRLTVT.

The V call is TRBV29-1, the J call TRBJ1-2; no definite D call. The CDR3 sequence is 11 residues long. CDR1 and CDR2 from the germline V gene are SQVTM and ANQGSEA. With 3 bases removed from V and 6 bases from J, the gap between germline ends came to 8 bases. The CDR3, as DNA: TGCAGCGTTGAGACCTATCATGGCTACACCTTC. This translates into CSVETYHGYTF.

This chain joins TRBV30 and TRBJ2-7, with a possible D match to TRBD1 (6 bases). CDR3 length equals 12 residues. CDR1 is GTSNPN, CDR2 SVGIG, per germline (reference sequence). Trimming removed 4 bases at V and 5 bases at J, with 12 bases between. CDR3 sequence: CAWNLGAHEQYF. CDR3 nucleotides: TGTGCCTGGAATCTGGGGGCTCACGAGCAGTACTTC.

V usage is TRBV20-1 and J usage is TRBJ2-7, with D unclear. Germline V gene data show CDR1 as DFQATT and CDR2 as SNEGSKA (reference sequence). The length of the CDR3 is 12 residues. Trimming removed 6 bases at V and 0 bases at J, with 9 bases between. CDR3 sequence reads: CSAPHLSYEQYF. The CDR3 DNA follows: TGCAGTGCCCCGCACCTCTCCTACGAGCAGTACTTC.

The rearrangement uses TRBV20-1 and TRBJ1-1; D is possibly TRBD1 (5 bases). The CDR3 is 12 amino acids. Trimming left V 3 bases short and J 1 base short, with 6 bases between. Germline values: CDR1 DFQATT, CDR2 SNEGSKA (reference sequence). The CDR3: CSASDRNTEAFF. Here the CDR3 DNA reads TGCAGTGCTAGCGACAGGAACACTGAAGCTTTCTTT.

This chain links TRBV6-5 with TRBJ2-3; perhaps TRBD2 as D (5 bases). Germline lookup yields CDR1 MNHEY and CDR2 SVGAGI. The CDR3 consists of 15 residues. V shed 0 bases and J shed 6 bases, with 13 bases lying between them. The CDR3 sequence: CASSYSVRGSDTQYF. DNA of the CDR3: TGTGCCAGCAGTTACTCGGTGAGAGGGAGTGATACGCAGTATTTT.

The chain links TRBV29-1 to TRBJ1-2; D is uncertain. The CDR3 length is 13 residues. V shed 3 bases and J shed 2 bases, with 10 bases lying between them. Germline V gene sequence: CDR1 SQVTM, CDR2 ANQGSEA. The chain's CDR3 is CSVDVGGNYGYTF. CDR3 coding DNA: TGCAGCGTTGACGTAGGTGGGAACTATGGCTACACCTTC.

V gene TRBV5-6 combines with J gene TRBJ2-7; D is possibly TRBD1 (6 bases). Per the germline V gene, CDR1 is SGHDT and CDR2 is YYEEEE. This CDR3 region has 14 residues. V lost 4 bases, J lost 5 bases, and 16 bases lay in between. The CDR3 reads CASSLTGYPHEQYF. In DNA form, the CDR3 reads TGTGCCAGCAGCCTAACAGGGTATCCCCACGAGCAGTACTTC.

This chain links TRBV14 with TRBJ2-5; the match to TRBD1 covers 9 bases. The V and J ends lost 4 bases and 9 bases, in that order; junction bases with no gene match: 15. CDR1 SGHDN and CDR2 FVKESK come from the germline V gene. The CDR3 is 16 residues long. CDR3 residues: CASSRTRDRASWAQYF. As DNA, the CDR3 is TGTGCCAGCAGCCGAACCCGGGACAGGGCCTCGTGGGCCCAGTACTTC.

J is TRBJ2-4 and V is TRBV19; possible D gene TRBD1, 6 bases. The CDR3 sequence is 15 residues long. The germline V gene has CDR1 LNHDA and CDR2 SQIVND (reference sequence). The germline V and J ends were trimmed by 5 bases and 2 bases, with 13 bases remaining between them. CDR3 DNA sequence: TGTGCCAGTAGTTGGACAGCGGTATCCAAAAACATTCAGTACTTC. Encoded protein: CASSWTAVSKNIQYF.

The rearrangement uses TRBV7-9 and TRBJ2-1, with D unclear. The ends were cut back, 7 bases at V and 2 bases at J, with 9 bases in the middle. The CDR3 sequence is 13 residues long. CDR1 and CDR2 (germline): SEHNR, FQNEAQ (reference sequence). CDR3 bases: TGTGCCAGCACCCCCTCCCCCTACAATGAGCAGTTCTTC. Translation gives CASTPSPYNEQFF. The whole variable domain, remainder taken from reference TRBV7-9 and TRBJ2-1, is DTGVSQNPRHKITKRGQNVTFRCDPISEHNRLYWYRQTLGQGPEFLTYFQNEAQLEKSRLLSDRFSAERPKGSFSTLEIQRTEQGDSAMYLCASTPSPYNEQFFGPGTRLTVL.

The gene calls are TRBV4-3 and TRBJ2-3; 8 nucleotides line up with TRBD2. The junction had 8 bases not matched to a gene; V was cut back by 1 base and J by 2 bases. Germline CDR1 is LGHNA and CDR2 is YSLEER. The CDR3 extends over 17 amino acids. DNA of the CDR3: TGCGCCAGCAGCCAAGTTTTAAGCGGGAGTTCCACAGATACGCAGTATTTT. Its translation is CASSQVLSGSSTDTQYF.

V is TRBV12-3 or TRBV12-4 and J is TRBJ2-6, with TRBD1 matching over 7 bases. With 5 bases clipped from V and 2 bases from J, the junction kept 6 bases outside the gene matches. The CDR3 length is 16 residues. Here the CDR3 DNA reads TGTGCCAGCAGTACAGGGGTAGACGCTGGGGCCAACGTCCTGACTTTC. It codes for CASSTGVDAGANVLTF.

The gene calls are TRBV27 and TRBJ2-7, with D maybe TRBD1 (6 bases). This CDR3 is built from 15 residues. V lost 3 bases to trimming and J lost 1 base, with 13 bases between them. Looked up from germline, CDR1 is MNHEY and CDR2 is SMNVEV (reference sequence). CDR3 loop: CASSFTRGQSYEQYF. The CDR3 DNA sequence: TGTGCCAGCAGTTTTACCAGGGGACAATCCTACGAGCAGTACTTC.

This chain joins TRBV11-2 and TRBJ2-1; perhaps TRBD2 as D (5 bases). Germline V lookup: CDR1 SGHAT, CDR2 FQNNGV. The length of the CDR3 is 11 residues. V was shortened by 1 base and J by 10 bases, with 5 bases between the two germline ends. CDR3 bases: TGTGCCAGCAGCTTAGGGAGGGAGCAGTTCTTC. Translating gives CASSLGREQFF.

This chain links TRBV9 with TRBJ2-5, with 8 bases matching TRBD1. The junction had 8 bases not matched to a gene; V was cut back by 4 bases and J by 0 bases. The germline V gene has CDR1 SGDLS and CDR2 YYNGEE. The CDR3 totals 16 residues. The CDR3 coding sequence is TGTGCCAGCAGCCCCGGGACAGGAAACGACCAAGAGACCCAGTACTTC. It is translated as CASSPGTGNDQETQYF.

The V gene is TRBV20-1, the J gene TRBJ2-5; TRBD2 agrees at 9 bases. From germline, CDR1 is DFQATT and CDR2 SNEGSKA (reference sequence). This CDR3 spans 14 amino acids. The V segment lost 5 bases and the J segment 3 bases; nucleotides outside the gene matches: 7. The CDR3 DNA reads TGCAGTGCTGTAGCGGGAGTAAAGGAAGAGACCCAGTACTTC. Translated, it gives CSAVAGVKEETQYF.

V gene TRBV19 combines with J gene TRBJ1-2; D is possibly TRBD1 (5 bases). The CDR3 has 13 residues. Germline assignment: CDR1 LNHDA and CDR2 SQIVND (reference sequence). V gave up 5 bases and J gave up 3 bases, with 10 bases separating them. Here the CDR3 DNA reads TGTGCCAGTAGTGCGGGGGACTACTATGGCTACACCTTC. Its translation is CASSAGDYYGYTF.

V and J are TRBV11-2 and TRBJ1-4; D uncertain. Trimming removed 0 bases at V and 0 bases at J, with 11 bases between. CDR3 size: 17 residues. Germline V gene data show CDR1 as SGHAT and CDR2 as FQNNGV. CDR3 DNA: TGTGCCAGCAGCTTAGAATGGATTGGGTCAACTAATGAAAAACTGTTTTTT. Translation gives CASSLEWIGSTNEKLFF.

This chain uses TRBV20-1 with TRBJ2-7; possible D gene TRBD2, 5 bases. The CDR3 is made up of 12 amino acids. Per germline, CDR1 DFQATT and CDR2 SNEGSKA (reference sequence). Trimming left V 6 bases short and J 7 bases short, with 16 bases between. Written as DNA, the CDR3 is TGCAGTGCCCTTTGGACTCACCCGGAGCAGTACTTC. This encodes CSALWTHPEQYF.

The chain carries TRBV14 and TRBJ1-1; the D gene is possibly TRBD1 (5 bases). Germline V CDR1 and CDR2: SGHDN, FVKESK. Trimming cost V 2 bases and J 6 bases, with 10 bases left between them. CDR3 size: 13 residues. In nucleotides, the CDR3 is TGTGCCAGCAGCCAATCGGGGCTGGCTGAAGCTTTCTTT. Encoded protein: CASSQSGLAEAFF.